This section outlines one T cell receptor (beta chain) sequence together with its context. Primed by a sample-barcoded 5' primer and a J-beta primer mix, a second PCR proceeded for about 7 to 11 cycles. One entry per CDR3 protein results from TCRdb running MiXCR on the 5' RACE reads. The sample holds hundreds of thousands of distinct CDR3 sequences, 45% to 55% seen once. The sample comes from a study of blood T cells in healthy people across ages. This TCR came from a man older than 75 in good health. Sequencing was done on a sample of blood.

CDR3 sequence reads: CASSTSGRYTGELFF. The CDR3 coding sequence is TGCGCCAGCAGCACTAGCGGGAGATACACCGGGGAGCTGTTTTTT. This chain connects TRBV5-1 to TRBJ2-2; 11 bases agree with TRBD2. The CDR3 sequence is 15 residues long. Germline V lookup: CDR1 SGHRS, CDR2 YFSETQ. Trimming at V came to 4 bases and at J to 3 bases, leaving 2 bases not matched to a gene.